A selection of T cell receptor beta chains follows, all from one sample in a study. MiXCR was run by TCRdb on the RT-PCR reads, yielding one entry per CDR3 protein. Of 650,000 to 800,000 distinct CDR3 sequences listed, 14% are singletons. Sequencing was done on a sample of memory CD4+ T cells from blood. These receptors were collected from a female donor in good health, serving as a healthy control. The conserved cysteine and the conserved F or W are not part of the CDR3 here. Not every row has a clone size; where given, it reads once, few, many or a size class.

v_call	clone_size	cdr3_aa
TRBV5-1	NA	ASSVEGANNSPLH
TRBV20-1	many	SGVGLAGYEQY
TRBV6-5	many	ASSPEGDSYNEQF
TRBV29-1	many	SVVGFARPGEQY
TRBV20-1	many	SARGWMGGSYEQY
TRBV20-1	NA	SASPGGLSYT
TRBV19	NA	ASTWTQAGNTIY
TRBV5-1	few	ASSETGINTGELF
TRBV7-2	NA	ASSSRTGYGYT
TRBV6-5	NA	ASSTTGAHEKLF
TRBV27	few	ASSLSPNQETQY
TRBV20-1	many	SPPGGNQETQY
TRBV6-2/TRBV6-3	NA	ASSTLAGWLRNEQF
TRBV12-5	NA	ASGLGTETQY
TRBV9	few	ASSVRAMGGEQY
TRBV7-2	NA	ASSLTGLDTEAF
TRBV5-5	few	ASSRPQGAGIDTQY
TRBV7-8	NA	ASSISGTESYEQY
TRBV3-1	NA	ASSQRDTYGELF
TRBV12-3/TRBV12-4	NA	ASSLTSVTDTQY
TRBV12-3/TRBV12-4	NA	ASSLFLPRGTDTQY
TRBV12-3/TRBV12-4	few	ASRRTGTPNTEAF